Each of the 21 T cell receptor beta chains below was sequenced from the same sample in a study of technical replicates of blood from several donors. Profiled with immunoSEQ multiplex PCR; TCRdb holds only in-frame clones, not every one. Here the sample spans tens of thousands of clones, less than 98% being singletons. The material sequenced was T cells isolated from PBMCs. Receptors were obtained from a human donor in good health.

This chain connects TRBV28 to TRBJ1-1; possibly TRBD1 for D (6 bases). The V gene's germline CDR1 is MDHEN and CDR2 SYDVKM. Trimming cost V 8 bases and J 1 base, with 14 bases left between them. The CDR3 has 14 amino acids. The CDR3 spells CASPAAGENTEAFF. CDR3 DNA sequence: TGTGCCAGCCCCGCGGCAGGGGAGAACACTGAAGCTTTCTTT.

The chain employs TRBV5-6 and TRBJ2-7, with 9 bases that match TRBD1. The junction had 8 bases not matched to a gene; V was cut back by 4 bases and J by 3 bases. In germline, CDR1 is SGHDT, CDR2 YYEEEE. The CDR3 totals 15 residues. This chain's CDR3 is CASSPGQGFLYEQYF. For the CDR3, the DNA is TGTGCCAGCAGCCCTGGACAGGGGTTTCTCTACGAGCAGTACTTC.

V gene TRBV19 combines with J gene TRBJ2-1; TRBD1 matches at 7 bases. With V trimmed by 5 bases and J by 0 bases, 7 bases remained unmatched. The CDR3 extends over 16 amino acids. Germline loops: CDR1 LNHDA, CDR2 SQIVND (reference sequence). As DNA, the CDR3 is TGTGCCAGTAGTTCCCCGGGACAGAGCTCCTACAATGAGCAGTTCTTC. It specifies CASSSPGQSSYNEQFF.

The chain links TRBV4-3 to TRBJ1-4; possible D gene TRBD1, 6 bases. V was shortened by 2 bases and J by 6 bases, with 16 bases between the two germline ends. The CDR3 has 16 residues. Germline V gene sequence: CDR1 LGHNA, CDR2 YSLEER. CDR3 sequence (DNA): TGCGCCAGCAGCCAACCTCGCACAGGGCCGGATGAAAAACTGTTTTTT. Its protein is CASSQPRTGPDEKLFF.

The chain couples TRBV4-2 to TRBJ2-1; TRBD1 matches at 8 bases. Germline V CDR1 and CDR2: LGHNA, YNFKEQ. V lost 4 bases to trimming and J lost 4 bases; unmatched junction nucleotides: 9. CDR3 length equals 16 residues. This chain's CDR3 is CASSPPGTGTYNEQFF. The CDR3 coding sequence is TGTGCCAGCAGCCCGCCAGGGACAGGCACTTACAATGAGCAGTTCTTC.

The chain is built from TRBV5-1 and TRBJ2-3; perhaps TRBD2 as D (6 bases). The V end lost 4 bases, the J end lost 2 bases, and 17 bases lay between the germline ends. The CDR3 spans 16 residues. Germline values: CDR1 SGHRS, CDR2 YFSETQ. The CDR3 loop is CASSGRDSLYTDTQYF. CDR3 bases: TGCGCCAGCAGCGGCCGGGACTCACTTTACACAGATACGCAGTATTTT.

The V call is TRBV25-1, the J call TRBJ2-7; 8 nucleotides line up with TRBD2. This CDR3 contains 11 residues. CDR1 MGHDK and CDR2 SYGVNS come from the germline V gene. The junction had 0 bases not matched to a gene; V was cut back by 6 bases and J by 5 bases. The chain's CDR3 is CASRREDEQYF. The CDR3 region has the DNA TGTGCCAGCAGGCGGGAGGACGAGCAGTACTTC.

The chain combines TRBV5-1 with TRBJ2-7; 11 positions match TRBD1. Germline CDR1 reads SGHRS; CDR2 reads YFSETQ. V dropped 3 bases and J dropped 2; count of bases not matched to a gene: 4. The length of the CDR3 is 15 residues. CDR3 in DNA: TGCGCCAGCAGCTCGCCGGGACAGGGGGCCTACGAGCAGTACTTC. Translating it yields CASSSPGQGAYEQYF.

The CDR3 region is CASRTYRGRTEAFF. The CDR3 coding sequence is TGTGCCAGCAGGACATACAGGGGGCGCACTGAAGCTTTCTTT. The rearrangement links TRBV28 to TRBJ1-1, with TRBD1 identical over 9 bases. V lost 6 bases and J lost 4; bases outside the gene matches: 6. This CDR3 comprises 14 residues. Germline V gene sequence: CDR1 MDHEN, CDR2 SYDVKM.

The rearrangement uses TRBV5-1 and TRBJ2-7; D might be TRBD1 (6 bases). Trimming cost V 0 bases and J 6 bases, with 10 bases left between them. In germline, CDR1 is SGHRS, CDR2 YFSETQ. The CDR3 loop spans 13 amino acids. Written as DNA, the CDR3 is TGCGCCAGCAGCTTGGAGACAGGCGGCGAGCAGTACTTC. It encodes CASSLETGGEQYF.

The chain links TRBV28 to TRBJ2-7; D not certain. This CDR3 is 14 amino acids long. Germline CDR1 is MDHEN and CDR2 is SYDVKM. V lost 6 bases, J lost 2 bases, and 14 bases lay in between. CDR3 sequence reads: CASRLETLPYEQYF. The CDR3 DNA sequence: TGTGCCAGCAGGCTAGAAACCCTCCCCTACGAGCAGTACTTC. Supplemented by reference TRBV28 and TRBJ2-7, the full variable domain reads DVKVTQSSRYLVKRTGEKVFLECVQDMDHENMFWYRQDPGLGLRLIYFSYDVKMKEKGDIPEGYSVSREKKERFSLILESASTNQTSMYLCASRLETLPYEQYFGPGTRLTVT.

The chain carries TRBV14 and TRBJ2-7, with unresolved D. The V end was cut by 0 bases, the J end by 3 bases, with 3 bases between. Germline V gives CDR1 SGHDN, CDR2 FVKESK. The CDR3 spans 12 residues. Written as DNA, the CDR3 is TGTGCCAGCAGCCAAGATCGCTACGAGCAGTACTTC. This encodes CASSQDRYEQYF. Complete variable domain (other parts from reference TRBV14 and TRBJ2-7): EAGVTQFPSHSVIEKGQTVTLRCDPISGHDNLYWYRRVMGKEIKFLLHFVKESKQDESGMPNNRFLAERTGGTYSTLKVQPAELEDSGVYFCASSQDRYEQYFGPGTRLTVT.

The CDR3: CASSPGQGSWENTGELFF. The CDR3 DNA is TGTGCCAGCAGCCCGGGACAGGGTTCCTGGGAGAACACCGGGGAGCTGTTTTTT. V gene TRBV5-4 combines with J gene TRBJ2-2, with 9 positions matching TRBD1. This CDR3 comprises 18 residues. Trimming cost V 4 bases and J 1 base; bases outside gene matches: 11. CDR1 SGHNT and CDR2 YYREEE come from the germline V gene (reference sequence).

The chain employs TRBV15 and TRBJ1-2, with 8 bases identical to TRBD1. This CDR3 region has 15 residues. Germline CDR1 is LNHNV and CDR2 is YYDKDF (reference sequence). Trimming cost V 0 bases and J 7 bases; bases outside gene matches: 7. The CDR3, as DNA: TGTGCCACCAGCAGAGATCCGGACAGGGTTGGTGGCTACACCTTC. Amino acid sequence: CATSRDPDRVGGYTF.

The chain recombines TRBV27 with TRBJ2-1; TRBD2 matches at 7 bases. The V gene end was trimmed by 6 bases and the J gene end by 5 bases; junction bases not matched to a gene: 4. This CDR3 comprises 13 residues. Germline V lookup: CDR1 MNHEY, CDR2 SMNVEV (reference sequence). The CDR3 reads CASSHGTNNEQFF. CDR3 nucleotides: TGTGCCAGCAGCCACGGGACTAACAATGAGCAGTTCTTC.

The chain couples TRBV5-4 to TRBJ2-1; 10 nucleotides align to TRBD2. After removal of 2 bases from V and 10 bases from J, the junction contained 3 bases not matched to a gene. This CDR3 comprises 13 residues. Germline loops: CDR1 SGHNT, CDR2 YYREEE (reference sequence). The CDR3 DNA sequence: TGTGCCAGCAGCTTTTCGGGACTAGCGGAGCAGTTCTTC. It specifies CASSFSGLAEQFF.

The V and J genes are TRBV4-1 and TRBJ1-5; the D is unclear. Trimming stripped 5 bases from V and 4 bases from J, with 12 bases between. The CDR3 spans 14 residues. Germline lookup yields CDR1 MGHRA and CDR2 YSYEKL. The CDR3 coding sequence is TGCGCCAGCAGCTCGATTGGGCCAAATCAGCCCCAGCATTTT. Amino acid sequence: CASSSIGPNQPQHF.

The J gene is TRBJ2-1, the V gene TRBV6-1; 7 bases line up with TRBD2. Per the germline V gene, CDR1 is MNHNS and CDR2 is SASEGT. The V segment lost 3 bases and the J segment 5 bases; nucleotides outside the gene matches: 10. This CDR3 comprises 16 residues. The CDR3 nucleotides are TGTGCCAGCAGTGATTACGGCGGGAGCCCCCACAATGAGCAGTTCTTC. It yields the protein CASSDYGGSPHNEQFF.

This clone was seen once. The chain has TRBV10-3 and TRBJ2-7; 9 bases line up with TRBD2. Germline V gene lookup returns CDR1 ENHRY and CDR2 SYGVKD. The trim removed 8 bases at V and 7 bases at J, leaving 12 bases unmatched. The CDR3 runs 14 residues. DNA of the CDR3: TGTGCCATCTTCCCGGGACTAGCTGCGGGTGAGCAGTACTTC. Protein product: CAIFPGLAAGEQYF.

CDR3 DNA sequence: TGCGCCAGCAGCTTAGCAGGGGCAGTGGGGGAGCTGTTTTTT. This translates into CASSLAGAVGELFF. The chain carries TRBV5-1 and TRBJ2-2; tentatively, D is TRBD1 (6 bases). Trimming stripped 2 bases from V and 8 bases from J, with 13 bases between. Germline CDR1 SGHRS, CDR2 YFSETQ. The CDR3 covers 14 residues.

This sequence joins TRBV27 and TRBJ1-1, with a weak D call TRBD1 (5 bases). The CDR3 extends over 13 amino acids. Germline CDR1 MNHEY, CDR2 SMNVEV (reference sequence). V was cut by 4 bases and J by 6 bases, with 12 bases left in between. This CDR3 is CASSWGRVAEAFF. The CDR3 DNA follows: TGTGCCAGCAGTTGGGGCAGGGTTGCTGAAGCTTTCTTT.